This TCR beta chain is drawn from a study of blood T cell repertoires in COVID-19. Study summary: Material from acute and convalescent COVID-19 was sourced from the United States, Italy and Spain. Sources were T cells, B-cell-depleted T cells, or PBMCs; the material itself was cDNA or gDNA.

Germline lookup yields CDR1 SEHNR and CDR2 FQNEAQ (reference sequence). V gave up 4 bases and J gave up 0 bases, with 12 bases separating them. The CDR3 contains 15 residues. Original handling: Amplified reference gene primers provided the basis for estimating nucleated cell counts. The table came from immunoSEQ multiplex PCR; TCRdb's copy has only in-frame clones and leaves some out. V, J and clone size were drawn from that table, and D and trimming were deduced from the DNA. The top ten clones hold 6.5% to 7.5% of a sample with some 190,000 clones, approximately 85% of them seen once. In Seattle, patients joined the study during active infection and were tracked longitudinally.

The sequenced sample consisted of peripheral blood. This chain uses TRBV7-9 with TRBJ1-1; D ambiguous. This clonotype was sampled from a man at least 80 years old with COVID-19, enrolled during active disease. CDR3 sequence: CASSSNSIMNTEAFF. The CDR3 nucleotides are TGTGCCAGCAGCTCAAACAGTATCATGAACACTGAAGCTTTCTTT.